These 27 T cell receptor beta chains originate from one sample sequenced in a study of shared clonotypes between healthy human individuals. The method was immunoSEQ multiplex PCR; TCRdb's version includes in-frame clones alone and lacks a portion of them. This sample has hundreds of thousands of clones, with around 74% found just once. Sequencing was carried out using memory CD4+ T cells sorted from blood. Subset defined: CD45RA-negative fraction. These receptors were taken from a woman under 40 in good health.

This chain joins TRBV6-5 and TRBJ2-1; 8 bases fit TRBD2. Trimming at V came to 4 bases and at J to 6 bases, leaving 5 bases not matched to a gene. Germline V lookup: CDR1 MNHEY, CDR2 SVGAGI. The length of the CDR3 is 14 residues. The CDR3 spells CASSSGTRGNEQFF. CDR3 bases: TGTGCCAGCAGTTCCGGGACTAGGGGCAATGAGCAGTTCTTC.

CDR3 coding DNA: TGTGCCAGCAGTTTAGCCTCCTACCTCGGGGCAAATGGCTACACCTTC. As protein: CASSLASYLGANGYTF. V is TRBV27 and J is TRBJ1-2; tentative D call: TRBD1 (5 bases). The CDR3 sequence is 16 residues long. Germline values: CDR1 MNHEY, CDR2 SMNVEV (reference sequence). V shed 2 bases and J shed 6 bases, with 19 bases lying between them.

The chain employs TRBV19 and TRBJ1-5; no clear D gene. The V end was cut by 3 bases, the J end by 4 bases, with 16 bases between. This CDR3 region has 16 residues. Germline V gene lookup returns CDR1 LNHDA and CDR2 SQIVND (reference sequence). The DNA of the CDR3 is TGTGCCAGTAGTATCCCCCCGAGTCGGGAGAATCAGCCCCAGCATTTT. As protein: CASSIPPSRENQPQHF. Based on the CDR3 plus reference TRBV19 and TRBJ1-5, the full variable domain is DGGITQSPKYLFRKEGQNVTLSCEQNLNHDAMYWYRQDPGQGLRLIYYSQIVNDFQKGDIAEGYSVSREKKESFPLTVTSAQKNPTAFYLCASSIPPSRENQPQHFGDGTRLSIL.

This clone was seen only a few times. This chain joins TRBV11-2 and TRBJ2-7; D is possibly TRBD1 or TRBD2 (5 bases each). CDR1 SGHAT and CDR2 FQNNGV come from the germline V gene. The V end was cut by 1 base, the J end by 3 bases, with 13 bases between. The CDR3 consists of 15 residues. This CDR3 reads CASSLGQGPFYEQYF. CDR3 sequence (DNA): TGTGCCAGCAGCTTAGGGCAGGGACCTTTCTACGAGCAGTACTTC.

The V gene is TRBV7-2, the J gene TRBJ2-3, with 14 positions matching TRBD2. This CDR3 region has 15 residues. The trim removed 5 bases at V and 6 bases at J, leaving 4 bases unmatched. Per germline, CDR1 SGHTA and CDR2 FQGNSA. CDR3 nucleotides: TGTGCCAGCAGCACCCGGACTAGCGGGAGGGATACGCAGTATTTT. Amino acid sequence: CASSTRTSGRDTQYF.

The V and J genes are TRBV5-1 and TRBJ2-1; 14 positions agree with TRBD2. The trim removed 1 base at V and 7 bases at J, leaving 10 bases unmatched. There are 18 residues in the CDR3. The germline gives CDR1 SGHRS, CDR2 YFSETQ. The DNA of the CDR3 is TGCGCCAGCAGCTTGACTGGACTAGCGGGAGGCCGTATGAATGAGCAGTTCTTC. The encoded protein is CASSLTGLAGGRMNEQFF.

The chain employs TRBV5-1 and TRBJ1-5, with a possible D match to TRBD1 (6 bases). Germline values: CDR1 SGHRS, CDR2 YFSETQ. With 4 bases removed from V and 7 bases from J, the gap between germline ends came to 15 bases. The CDR3 sequence is 14 residues long. The CDR3: CASSLTGPGQPQHF. In DNA, the CDR3 is TGCGCCAGCAGCCTAACAGGGCCGGGGCAGCCCCAGCATTTT.

The J gene is TRBJ1-2, the V gene TRBV7-9, with D tentatively TRBD1 (5 bases). Per germline, CDR1 SEHNR and CDR2 FQNEAQ (reference sequence). V lost 5 bases, J lost 3 bases, and 10 bases lay in between. The CDR3 sequence is 13 residues long. The CDR3 is CASSPFRDYGYTF. The CDR3 region has the DNA TGTGCCAGCAGCCCTTTCAGGGACTATGGCTACACCTTC.

This clone was seen ten or more times. This chain joins TRBV6-4 and TRBJ2-2, with 12 positions matching TRBD2. Germline CDR1 reads MRHNA; CDR2 reads SNTAGT. V shed 3 bases, J shed 5 bases, and the junction held 1 base outside the gene matches. This CDR3 spans 15 amino acids. This CDR3 is CASSETSGSTGELFF. In DNA form, the CDR3 reads TGTGCCAGCAGTGAGACTAGCGGGAGTACCGGGGAGCTGTTTTTT.

V is TRBV7-9 and J is TRBJ1-5, with D tentatively TRBD1 (5 bases). Trimming shortened V by 5 bases and J by 2 bases, and 16 bases separated the two germline ends. The CDR3 length is 16 residues. The germline gives CDR1 SEHNR, CDR2 FQNEAQ (reference sequence). CDR3 in DNA: TGTGCCAGCAGCCCGGGACTAGACAGCGGCAATCAGCCCCAGCATTTT. This sequence encodes CASSPGLDSGNQPQHF.

This clone was observed a few times. The rearrangement uses TRBV28 and TRBJ1-2; D unclear. V was trimmed by 2 bases and J by 7 bases, leaving 8 bases between them. Germline V CDR1 and CDR2: MDHEN, SYDVKM. The CDR3 length is 12 residues. The chain's CDR3 is CASSLQLTGYTF. Written as DNA, the CDR3 is TGTGCCAGCAGTTTACAGCTGACTGGCTACACCTTC.

The sample holds a few counts of this clone. J is TRBJ1-4 and V is TRBV6-1; 9 nucleotides line up with TRBD1. V shed 2 bases, J shed 1 base, and the junction held 5 bases outside the gene matches. CDR3 size: 17 residues. Germline V gives CDR1 MNHNS, CDR2 SASEGT. The CDR3 loop is CASSEQDRGKTNEKLFF. The CDR3 bases are TGTGCCAGCAGTGAACAAGACAGGGGGAAAACTAATGAAAAACTGTTTTTT.

The chain carries TRBV10-3 and TRBJ1-5; possible D gene TRBD1, 5 bases. This CDR3 has 17 amino acids. Germline V gene sequence: CDR1 ENHRY, CDR2 SYGVKD. V lost 2 bases to trimming and J lost 0 bases, with 14 bases between them. The CDR3 nucleotides are TGTGCCATCAGTGAGCGGGCAGGGCCGTATAGCAATCAGCCCCAGCATTTT. Translated: CAISERAGPYSNQPQHF.

The chain recombines TRBV2 with TRBJ2-7, with D maybe TRBD2 (6 bases). The CDR3 is 15 amino acids. Trimming took 4 bases from V and 3 from J, leaving 16 bases between them. Germline values: CDR1 SNHLY, CDR2 FYNNEI. CDR3 sequence reads: CASSAPSAGYYEQYF. The CDR3 DNA reads as TGTGCCAGCAGTGCTCCTAGCGCCGGGTACTACGAGCAGTACTTC.

This rearrangement joins TRBV28 to TRBJ1-5, with D perhaps matching TRBD1 (5 bases). Germline CDR1 is MDHEN and CDR2 is SYDVKM. The ends were cut back, 8 bases at V and 0 bases at J, with 11 bases in the middle. The CDR3 loop spans 14 amino acids. The CDR3: CASRRQFSNQPQHF. DNA for the CDR3: TGTGCCAGCCGACGACAGTTTAGCAATCAGCCCCAGCATTTT.

The CDR3, as DNA: TGTGCCACAACGGCTAGGGGAATTAACTATGGCTACACCTTC. Protein product: CATTARGINYGYTF. The rearrangement links TRBV2 to TRBJ1-2; D possibly corresponds to TRBD1 (5 bases). V was clipped by 10 bases and J by 1 base, with 16 bases between them. This CDR3 comprises 14 residues. The germline V gene has CDR1 SNHLY and CDR2 FYNNEI. Drawing the rest from reference TRBV2 and TRBJ1-2, the complete variable domain is EPEVTQTPSHQVTQMGQEVILRCVPISNHLYFYWYRQILGQKVEFLVSFYNNEISEKSEIFDDQFSVERPDGSNFTLKIRSTKLEDSAMYFCATTARGINYGYTFGSGTRLTVV.

V and J are TRBV28 and TRBJ2-7, with D possibly matching TRBD2 (5 bases). CDR3 length: 16 amino acids. The V gene lost 6 bases and the J gene lost 2 bases, with 20 bases spanning the gap. From germline, CDR1 is MDHEN and CDR2 SYDVKM. CDR3 in amino acids: CASSLQLKRATYEQYF. The CDR3 DNA follows: TGTGCCAGCAGCCTCCAGTTGAAGAGGGCAACCTACGAGCAGTACTTC.

This chain joins TRBV28 and TRBJ2-4; D tentatively reads TRBD1 or TRBD2 (5 bases each). V lost 3 bases and J lost 0, with 12 bases in between. The length of the CDR3 is 16 residues. In germline, CDR1 is MDHEN, CDR2 SYDVKM. The CDR3 loop reads CASSFFWDRAKNIQYF. In DNA form, the CDR3 reads TGTGCCAGCAGTTTTTTTTGGGACCGAGCCAAAAACATTCAGTACTTC. The variable domain in full, completed from reference TRBV28 and TRBJ2-4, reads DVKVTQSSRYLVKRTGEKVFLECVQDMDHENMFWYRQDPGLGLRLIYFSYDVKMKEKGDIPEGYSVSREKKERFSLILESASTNQTSMYLCASSFFWDRAKNIQYFGAGTRLSVL.

V and J are TRBV5-1 and TRBJ2-7, with no clear D. Deletions cut 2 bases from V and 5 bases from J, with 14 bases between. Germline loops: CDR1 SGHRS, CDR2 YFSETQ. There are 14 residues in the CDR3. The CDR3: CASSFRTTTNEQYF. The CDR3 coding sequence is TGCGCCAGCAGCTTCCGTACCACAACCAACGAGCAGTACTTC.

This chain uses TRBV6-6 with TRBJ2-1; TRBD2 matches at 10 bases. The CDR3 has 15 residues. Germline values: CDR1 MNHNY, CDR2 SVGAGI (reference sequence). V shed 6 bases and J 3 bases; nucleotides not matched to a gene: 5. CDR3 residues: CASRPRTSGYNEQFF. The CDR3 bases are TGTGCCAGCAGACCCCGGACTAGCGGCTACAATGAGCAGTTCTTC.

The chain links TRBV5-1 to TRBJ2-5; perhaps TRBD1 as D (6 bases). CDR1 is SGHRS and CDR2 is YFSETQ in the germline V gene. This CDR3 has 13 residues. V was pared by 4 bases and J by 3 bases, with 10 bases between. CDR3 sequence: CASSRQEEETQYF. The DNA for the CDR3 is TGCGCCAGCAGCCGACAGGAGGAAGAGACCCAGTACTTC.

This clone was seen only a few times. The chain couples TRBV28 to TRBJ2-3; D remains unclear. Germline CDR1 MDHEN, CDR2 SYDVKM. CDR3 size: 16 residues. V lost 1 base and J lost 1, with 12 bases in between. The CDR3 nucleotides read TGTGCCAGCAGTTTATCGTCGGCGTCAGGCACAGATACGCAGTATTTT. Its translation is CASSLSSASGTDTQYF.

CDR3 sequence reads: CASSPTAEQLFYKQYF. CDR3 nucleotide sequence: TGTGCCAGCAGTCCCACCGCAGAGCAACTTTTCTATAAGCAGTACTTC. The genes are TRBV27 and TRBJ2-7; D gene unclear. This CDR3 is built from 16 residues. Trimming took off 5 bases at V and 8 bases at J, with 25 bases between the two ends. In germline, CDR1 is MNHEY, CDR2 SMNVEV (reference sequence).

There are a few counts of this clone. The chain employs TRBV30 and TRBJ1-1; 8 nucleotides agree with TRBD1. The germline V gene has CDR1 GTSNPN and CDR2 SVGIG (reference sequence). This CDR3 is built from 16 residues. Trimming at V came to 1 base and at J to 0 bases, leaving 7 bases not matched to a gene. The CDR3 here is CAWSGWTGPMNTEAFF. DNA of the CDR3: TGTGCCTGGAGTGGGTGGACAGGGCCAATGAACACTGAAGCTTTCTTT.

The chain uses TRBV27 and TRBJ2-7; TRBD1 matches 8 bases. Per the germline V gene, CDR1 is MNHEY and CDR2 is SMNVEV (reference sequence). This CDR3 region has 15 residues. Unmatched junction bases numbered 6, after V lost 5 bases and J lost 0 bases. CDR3 protein: CASSLDQGASYEQYF. Written as DNA, the CDR3 is TGTGCCAGCAGTCTAGACCAGGGGGCCTCCTACGAGCAGTACTTC.

The gene calls are TRBV6-5 and TRBJ2-5; no clear D gene. Germline assignment: CDR1 MNHEY and CDR2 SVGAGI. Between the trimmed V and J ends, which lost 4 bases and 4 bases, there was a span of 16 bases. This CDR3 has 15 amino acids. CDR3 bases: TGTGCCAGCAGTTCCCACATCCCTGGCGGAGAGACCCAGTACTTC. Residues: CASSSHIPGGETQYF.

The chain uses TRBV12-5 and TRBJ2-3; 9 bases are shared with TRBD2. CDR3 length equals 17 residues. Trimming took 3 bases from V and 4 from J; bases not matched to a gene: 11. CDR1 and CDR2 from the germline V gene are LGHNT and FRNRAP. This CDR3 reads CASGFSLAGVVPDTQYF. Here the CDR3 DNA reads TGTGCTAGTGGTTTTTCGTTAGCGGGAGTTGTCCCAGATACGCAGTATTTT.